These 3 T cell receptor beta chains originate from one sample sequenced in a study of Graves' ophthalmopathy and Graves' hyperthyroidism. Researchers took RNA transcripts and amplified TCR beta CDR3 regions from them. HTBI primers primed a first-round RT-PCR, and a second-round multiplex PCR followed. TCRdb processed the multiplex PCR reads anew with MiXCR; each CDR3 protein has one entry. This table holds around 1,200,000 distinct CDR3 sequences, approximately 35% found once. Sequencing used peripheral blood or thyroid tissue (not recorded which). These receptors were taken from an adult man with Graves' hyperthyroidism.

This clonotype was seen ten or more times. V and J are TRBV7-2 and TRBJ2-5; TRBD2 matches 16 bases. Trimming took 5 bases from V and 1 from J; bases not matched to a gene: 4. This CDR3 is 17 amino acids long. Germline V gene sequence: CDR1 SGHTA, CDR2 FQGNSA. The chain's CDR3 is CASSTGLAGGTQETQYF. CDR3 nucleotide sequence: TGTGCCAGCAGCACGGGACTAGCGGGGGGGACCCAAGAGACCCAGTACTTC.

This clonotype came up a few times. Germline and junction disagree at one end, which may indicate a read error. DNA of the CDR3: TGTGCCAACAGTTGGACTAGCGGGAGTTCGGGGGAGCTGTTTTTT. Translated, it gives CANSWTSGSSGELFF. The V and J genes are TRBV12-3 or TRBV12-4 and TRBJ2-2, with 13 nucleotides matching TRBD2. There are 15 residues in the CDR3.

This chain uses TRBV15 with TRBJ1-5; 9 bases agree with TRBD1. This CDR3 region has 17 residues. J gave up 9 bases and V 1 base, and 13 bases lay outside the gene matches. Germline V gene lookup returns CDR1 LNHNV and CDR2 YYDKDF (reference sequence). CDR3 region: CATSRGSGQGPGWPQHF. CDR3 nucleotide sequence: TGTGCCACCAGCAGAGGCAGTGGACAGGGGCCTGGATGGCCCCAGCATTTT.